The clone carrying this TCR beta chain was seen more than once but under ten times. This specimen belongs to a study of T cells in Graves' hyperthyroidism and ophthalmopathy. Study details: It was at initial diagnosis, before any treatment, that peripheral blood was collected.

Researchers took RNA transcripts and amplified the TCR beta CDR3 regions from them. HTBI primers were the set used in a first-round RT-PCR of the TCR CDR3. Each CDR3 protein gets one entry after TCRdb re-called the multiplex PCR reads with MiXCR. The top ten hold about 20% of the sample, which has 300,000 to 450,000 distinct CDR3 sequences, about 14% seen once. Germline loops: CDR1 MNHEY, CDR2 SVGAGI. The CDR3 is 13 amino acids. V was shortened by 2 bases and J by 7 bases, with 6 bases between the two germline ends. Patients with ophthalmopathy all had a Clinical Activity Score of at least 3, a NOSPECS grade of at least 4 and duration under 3 months. Uncontrolled infections, other autoimmune diseases, pregnancy or lactation led to exclusion of patients. Fresh peripheral blood, 7.5 to 10 ml, yielded the PBMCs.

The chain has TRBV6-5 and TRBJ1-6; D is ambiguous. Sample: blood. This clonotype was sampled from a woman aged 25 to 39 with Graves' ophthalmopathy. The CDR3 coding sequence is TGTGCCAGCAGTTACCTTCAGAATTCACCCCTCCACTTT. The encoded protein is CASSYLQNSPLHF.